This record covers a single TCR beta chain. As yet, its antigen is unknown. RNA totalling about 0.45 to 1 ug underwent reverse transcription with random hexamers. The method of amplification for TCR beta CDR3 was immunoSEQ multiplex PCR, covering 54 Vbeta and 13 Jbeta. TCRdb used MiXCR to reprocess the immunoSEQ multiplex PCR reads, holding one entry per CDR3 protein. The table lists more than 110,000 distinct CDR3 sequences, just under 95% of them singletons. The sample belongs to a study of CD8 T cells in Susac syndrome. General study findings and limits: In Susac syndrome, CD4+ T cell repertoires lacked any clonal expansion.

This CDR3 region has 14 residues. J gave up 8 bases and V 7 bases, and 8 bases lay outside the gene matches. Per germline, CDR1 MNHEY and CDR2 SVGAGI. Sequencing of TCR beta, carried out with a high-throughput approach, was applied to CD8+ and CD4+ T cells from the blood. Negative isolation yielded CD4+ and CD8+ T cells, and FACS enriched TEMRA cells. This receptor was identified in a human donor with Susac syndrome. The gene calls are TRBV6-5 and TRBJ1-5; 10 bases line up with TRBD1. Sequenced: CD4+ T cells from PBMCs. CDR3 amino acids: CASTTGQGVEPQHF. The CDR3 coding sequence is TGTGCCAGCACCACCGGACAGGGGGTTGAGCCCCAGCATTTT.